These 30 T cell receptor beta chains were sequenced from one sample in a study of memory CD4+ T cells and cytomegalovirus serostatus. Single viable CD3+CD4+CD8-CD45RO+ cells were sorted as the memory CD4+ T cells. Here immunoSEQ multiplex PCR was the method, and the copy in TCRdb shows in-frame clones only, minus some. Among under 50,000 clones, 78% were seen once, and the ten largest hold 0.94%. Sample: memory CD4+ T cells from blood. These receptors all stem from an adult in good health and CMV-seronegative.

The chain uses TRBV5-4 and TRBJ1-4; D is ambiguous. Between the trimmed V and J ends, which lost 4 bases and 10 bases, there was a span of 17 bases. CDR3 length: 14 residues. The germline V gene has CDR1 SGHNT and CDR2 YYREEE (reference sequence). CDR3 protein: CASSPSGVPSKLFF. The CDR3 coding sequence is TGTGCCAGCAGCCCCAGCGGGGTCCCCTCAAAACTGTTTTTT.

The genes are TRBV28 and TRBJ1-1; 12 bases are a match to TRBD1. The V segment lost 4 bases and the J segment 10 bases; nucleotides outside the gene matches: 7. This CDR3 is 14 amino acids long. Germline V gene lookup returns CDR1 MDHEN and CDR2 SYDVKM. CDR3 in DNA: TGTGCCAGCAGTTACCGGGACAGGGGGCGGCGAGCTTTCTTT. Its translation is CASSYRDRGRRAFF.

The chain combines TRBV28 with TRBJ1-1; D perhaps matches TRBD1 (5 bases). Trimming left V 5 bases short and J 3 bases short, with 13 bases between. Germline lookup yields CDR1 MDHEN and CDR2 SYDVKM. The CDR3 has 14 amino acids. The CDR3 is CASSQGILYTEAFF. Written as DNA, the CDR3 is TGTGCCAGCAGTCAGGGCATATTATACACTGAAGCTTTCTTT.

The CDR3 nucleotides read TGTGCCAGCAGTTTAGAACCCGGTAATTCACCCCTCCACTTT. Protein product: CASSLEPGNSPLHF. The rearrangement uses TRBV27 and TRBJ1-6; D is uncertain. The germline V gene encodes CDR1 MNHEY and CDR2 SMNVEV (reference sequence). The CDR3 runs to 14 residues. V lost 2 bases and J lost 6, with 8 bases in between.

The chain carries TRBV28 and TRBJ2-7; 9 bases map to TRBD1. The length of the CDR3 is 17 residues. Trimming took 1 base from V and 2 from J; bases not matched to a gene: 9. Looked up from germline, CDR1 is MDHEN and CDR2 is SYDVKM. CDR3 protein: CASSLYLLGQGTYEQYF. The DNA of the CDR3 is TGTGCCAGCAGTTTATATCTTTTGGGACAGGGCACCTACGAGCAGTACTTC.

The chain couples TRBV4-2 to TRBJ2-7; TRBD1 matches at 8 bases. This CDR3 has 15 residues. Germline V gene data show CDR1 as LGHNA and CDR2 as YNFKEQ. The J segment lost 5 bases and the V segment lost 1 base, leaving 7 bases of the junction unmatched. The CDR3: CASSQAGGEVHEQYF. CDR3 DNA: TGTGCCAGCAGCCAAGCAGGGGGCGAGGTCCACGAGCAGTACTTC.

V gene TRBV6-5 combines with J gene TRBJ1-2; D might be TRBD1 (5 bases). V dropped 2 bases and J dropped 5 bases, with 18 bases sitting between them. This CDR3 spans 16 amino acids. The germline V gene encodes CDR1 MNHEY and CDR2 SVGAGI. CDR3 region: CASSYRGATGSYGYTF. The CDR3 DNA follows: TGTGCCAGCAGTTACAGGGGCGCTACTGGGTCTTATGGCTACACCTTC.

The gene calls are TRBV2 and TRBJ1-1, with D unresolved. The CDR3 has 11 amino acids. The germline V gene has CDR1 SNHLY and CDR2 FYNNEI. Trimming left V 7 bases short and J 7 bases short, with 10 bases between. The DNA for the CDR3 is TGTGCCAGCAATTTGGGCGGTGAAGCTTTCTTT. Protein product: CASNLGGEAFF.

This chain's CDR3 is CASSPNGQTNTEAFF. The CDR3 bases are TGTGCCAGCAGCCCGAACGGACAGACGAACACTGAAGCTTTCTTT. The chain carries TRBV7-2 and TRBJ1-1, with a weak D call TRBD1 (6 bases). The CDR3 loop spans 15 amino acids. Trimming left V 5 bases short and J 1 base short, with 14 bases between. From germline, CDR1 is SGHTA and CDR2 FQGNSA.

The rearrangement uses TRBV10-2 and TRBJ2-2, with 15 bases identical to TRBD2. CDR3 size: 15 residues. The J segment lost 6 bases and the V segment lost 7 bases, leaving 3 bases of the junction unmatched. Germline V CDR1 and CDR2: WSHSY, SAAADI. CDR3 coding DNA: TGCGCCAGCACCGGACTAGCGGGGGGGCCCGGGGAGCTGTTTTTT. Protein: CASTGLAGGPGELFF.

CDR3 in amino acids: CASSYLMNTEAFF. The DNA for the CDR3 is TGTGCCAGCAGCTACCTCATGAACACTGAAGCTTTCTTT. The chain employs TRBV2 and TRBJ1-1; D gene uncertain. The CDR3 runs 13 residues. V dropped 6 bases and J dropped 0 bases, with 8 bases sitting between them. Germline-derived CDR1 and CDR2 are SNHLY and FYNNEI.

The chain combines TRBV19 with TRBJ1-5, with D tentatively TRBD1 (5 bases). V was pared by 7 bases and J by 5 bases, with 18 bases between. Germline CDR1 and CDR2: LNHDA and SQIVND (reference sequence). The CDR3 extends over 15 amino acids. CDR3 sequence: CASTYSPGSHQPQHF. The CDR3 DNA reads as TGTGCCAGTACCTATTCCCCAGGGAGCCATCAGCCCCAGCATTTT.

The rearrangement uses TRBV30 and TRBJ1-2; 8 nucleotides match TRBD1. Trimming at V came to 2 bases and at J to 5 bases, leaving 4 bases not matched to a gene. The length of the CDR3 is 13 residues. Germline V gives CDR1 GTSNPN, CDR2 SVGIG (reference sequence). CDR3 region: CAWSRDRLYGYTF. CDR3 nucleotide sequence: TGTGCCTGGAGTCGGGACAGGCTATATGGCTACACCTTC.

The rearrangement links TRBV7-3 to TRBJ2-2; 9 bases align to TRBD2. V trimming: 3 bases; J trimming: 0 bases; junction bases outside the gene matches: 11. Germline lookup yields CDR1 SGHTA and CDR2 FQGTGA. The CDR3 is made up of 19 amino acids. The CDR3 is CASSLPPPGLASNTGELFF. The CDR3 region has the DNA TGTGCCAGCAGCTTGCCCCCCCCGGGACTAGCTTCGAACACCGGGGAGCTGTTTTTT.

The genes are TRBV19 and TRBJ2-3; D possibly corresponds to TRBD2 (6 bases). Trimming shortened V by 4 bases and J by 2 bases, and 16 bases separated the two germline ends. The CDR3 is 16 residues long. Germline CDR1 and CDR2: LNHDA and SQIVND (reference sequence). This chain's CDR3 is CASSTGGEHYTDTQYF. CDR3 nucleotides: TGTGCCAGTAGTACGGGCGGGGAGCACTACACAGATACGCAGTATTTT.

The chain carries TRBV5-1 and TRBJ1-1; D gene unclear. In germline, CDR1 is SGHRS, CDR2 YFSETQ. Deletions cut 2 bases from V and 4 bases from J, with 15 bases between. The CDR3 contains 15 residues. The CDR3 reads CASSLGNREGTEAFF. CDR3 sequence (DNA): TGCGCCAGCAGCTTAGGGAACCGGGAGGGCACTGAAGCTTTCTTT.

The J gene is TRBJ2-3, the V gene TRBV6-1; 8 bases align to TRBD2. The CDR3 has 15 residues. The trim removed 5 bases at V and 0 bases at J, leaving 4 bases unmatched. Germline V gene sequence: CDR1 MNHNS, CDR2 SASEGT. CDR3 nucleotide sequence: TGTGCCAGCAGTAGCGGGGGCCTTAGCACAGATACGCAGTATTTT. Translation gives CASSSGGLSTDTQYF.

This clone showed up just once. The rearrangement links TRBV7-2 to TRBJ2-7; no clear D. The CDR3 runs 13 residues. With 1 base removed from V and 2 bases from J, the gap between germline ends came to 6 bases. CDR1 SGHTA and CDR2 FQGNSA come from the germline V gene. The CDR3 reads CASSLVGAYEQYF. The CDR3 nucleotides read TGTGCCAGCAGCTTAGTTGGCGCCTACGAGCAGTACTTC.

The CDR3 DNA reads as TGTGCCAGCTCAAGACAGGTTAGCAATGAGCAGTTCTTC. Protein sequence: CASSRQVSNEQFF. The chain employs TRBV18 and TRBJ2-1, with a weak D call TRBD1 (6 bases). The CDR3 runs to 13 residues. CDR1 and CDR2 from the germline V gene are KGHSH and LQKENI. V was trimmed by 5 bases and J by 6 bases, leaving 11 bases between them.

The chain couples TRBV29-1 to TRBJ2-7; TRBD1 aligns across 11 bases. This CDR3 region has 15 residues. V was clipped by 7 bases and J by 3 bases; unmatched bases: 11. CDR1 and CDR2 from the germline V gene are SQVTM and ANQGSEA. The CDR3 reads CSARTRDRGSYEQYF. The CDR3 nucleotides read TGCAGCGCCAGAACCCGGGACAGGGGGAGCTACGAGCAGTACTTC.

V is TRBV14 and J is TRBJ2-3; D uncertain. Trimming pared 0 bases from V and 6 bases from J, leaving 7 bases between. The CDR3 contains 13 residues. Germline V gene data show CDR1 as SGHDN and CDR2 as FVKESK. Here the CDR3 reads CASSQERRDTQYF. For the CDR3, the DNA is TGTGCCAGCAGCCAAGAACGGCGGGATACGCAGTATTTT. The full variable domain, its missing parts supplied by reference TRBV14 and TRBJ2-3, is EAGVTQFPSHSVIEKGQTVTLRCDPISGHDNLYWYRRVMGKEIKFLLHFVKESKQDESGMPNNRFLAERTGGTYSTLKVQPAELEDSGVYFCASSQERRDTQYFGPGTRLTVL.

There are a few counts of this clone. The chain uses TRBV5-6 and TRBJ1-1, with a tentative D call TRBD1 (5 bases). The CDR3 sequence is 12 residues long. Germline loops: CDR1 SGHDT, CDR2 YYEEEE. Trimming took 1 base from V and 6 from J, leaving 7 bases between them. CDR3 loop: CASSLWGAEAFF. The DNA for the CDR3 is TGTGCCAGCAGCTTGTGGGGGGCTGAAGCTTTCTTT. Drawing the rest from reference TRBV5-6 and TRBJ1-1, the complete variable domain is DAGVTQSPTHLIKTRGQQVTLRCSPKSGHDTVSWYQQALGQGPQFIFQYYEEEERQRGNFPDRFSGHQFPNYSSELNVNALLLGDSALYLCASSLWGAEAFFGQGTRLTVV.

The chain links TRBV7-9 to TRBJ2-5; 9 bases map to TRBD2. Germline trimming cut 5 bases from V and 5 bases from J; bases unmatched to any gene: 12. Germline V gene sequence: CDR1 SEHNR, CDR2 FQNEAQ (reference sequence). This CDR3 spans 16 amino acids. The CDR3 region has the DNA TGTGCCAGCAGCCCGCCTTCGAGCGGGGGGAGGGAGACCCAGTACTTC. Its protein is CASSPPSSGGRETQYF.

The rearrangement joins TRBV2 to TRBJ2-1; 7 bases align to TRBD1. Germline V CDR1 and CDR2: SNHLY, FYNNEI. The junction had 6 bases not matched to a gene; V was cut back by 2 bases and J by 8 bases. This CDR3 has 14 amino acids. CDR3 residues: CASSERGLLYEQFF. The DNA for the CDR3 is TGTGCCAGCAGTGAAAGGGGGCTCCTTTATGAGCAGTTCTTC.

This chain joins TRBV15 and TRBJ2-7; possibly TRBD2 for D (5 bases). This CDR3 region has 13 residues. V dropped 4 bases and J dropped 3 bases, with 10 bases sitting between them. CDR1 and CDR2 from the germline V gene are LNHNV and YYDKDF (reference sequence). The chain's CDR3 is CATSTGRDYEQYF. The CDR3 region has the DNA TGTGCCACCAGCACTGGACGGGACTACGAGCAGTACTTC.

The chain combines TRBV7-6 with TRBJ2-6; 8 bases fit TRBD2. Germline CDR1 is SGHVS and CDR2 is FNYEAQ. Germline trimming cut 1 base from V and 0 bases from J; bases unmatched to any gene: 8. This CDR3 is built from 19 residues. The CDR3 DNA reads TGTGCCAGCAGCTTAGTGTTGGGGAGCGGGGGCTCTGGGGCCAACGTCCTGACTTTC. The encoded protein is CASSLVLGSGGSGANVLTF.

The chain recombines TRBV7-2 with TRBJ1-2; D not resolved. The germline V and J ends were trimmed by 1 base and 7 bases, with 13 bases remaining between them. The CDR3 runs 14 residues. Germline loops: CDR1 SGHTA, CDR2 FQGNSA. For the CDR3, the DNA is TGTGCCAGCAGCTTAGATCTTGTTACCTCTGGCTACACCTTC. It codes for CASSLDLVTSGYTF.

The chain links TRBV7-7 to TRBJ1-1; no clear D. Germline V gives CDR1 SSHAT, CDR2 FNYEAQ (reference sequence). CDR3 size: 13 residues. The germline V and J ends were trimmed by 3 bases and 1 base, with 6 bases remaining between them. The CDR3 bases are TGTGCCAGCAGCTTCAATGCGAACACTGAAGCTTTCTTT. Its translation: CASSFNANTEAFF.

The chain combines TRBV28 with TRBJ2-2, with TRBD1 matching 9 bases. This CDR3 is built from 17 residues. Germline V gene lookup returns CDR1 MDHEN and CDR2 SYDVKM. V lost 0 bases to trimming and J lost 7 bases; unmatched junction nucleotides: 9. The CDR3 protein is CASSLWGGQGPNGELFF. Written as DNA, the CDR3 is TGTGCCAGCAGTTTATGGGGGGGACAGGGCCCCAACGGGGAGCTGTTTTTT.

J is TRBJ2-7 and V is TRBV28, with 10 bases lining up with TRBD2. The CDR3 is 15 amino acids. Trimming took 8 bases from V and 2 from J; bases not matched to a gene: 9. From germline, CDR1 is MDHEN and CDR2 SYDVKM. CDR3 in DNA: TGTGCCAGCCGACCCACCCTAGCGGGGGCCTACGAGCAGTACTTC. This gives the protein CASRPTLAGAYEQYF. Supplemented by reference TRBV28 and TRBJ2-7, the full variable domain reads DVKVTQSSRYLVKRTGEKVFLECVQDMDHENMFWYRQDPGLGLRLIYFSYDVKMKEKGDIPEGYSVSREKKERFSLILESASTNQTSMYLCASRPTLAGAYEQYFGPGTRLTVT.